This T cell receptor (beta chain) is from a study of blood T cells in healthy people across ages. This clonotype has a handful of counts. Then a second PCR, running about 6 to 12 cycles, was carried out with a sample-barcoded 5' primer and a J-beta primer mix. In TCRdb, the 5' RACE reads were re-called with MiXCR into one record per CDR3 protein. In the table there are some 850,000 distinct CDR3 sequences, roughly 24% of which are singletons. The CDR3 spans 15 residues. V trimming: 4 bases; J trimming: 5 bases; junction bases outside the gene matches: 6. Germline assignment: CDR1 SGHRS and CDR2 YFSETQ. These data also featured in a second study, about T cells of mothers and their children. That publication notes: Donation was provided by three healthy Caucasian mothers along with their six children. For related and unrelated pairs alike, thymic selection shapes TCR recombination output similarly.

This chain links TRBV5-1 with TRBJ1-6, with 7 bases identical to TRBD1. Sequences were obtained from blood. The source is a boy under 18 in good health. This CDR3 reads CASSDLGTDNSPLHF. The CDR3 nucleotides are TGCGCCAGCAGCGACCTCGGGACAGATAATTCACCCCTCCACTTT.